The sequence of this T cell receptor beta chain was determined in a study of blood T cell repertoires in COVID-19. Whole-study context: The study drew acute and convalescent COVID-19 samples from the United States, Italy and Spain. PBMCs, B-cell-depleted T cells, or T cells provided the cDNA or gDNA that made up the material.

In the original processing: Reference gene primer amplification yielded estimated nucleated cell counts. TCRdb keeps only in-frame clones here, not all; method: immunoSEQ multiplex PCR. The D gene and trimming were derived from the DNA, and the V and J assignments and clone size from that table. The table records roughly 40,000 clones, approximately 85% of them present only once. V lost 1 base and J lost 4; bases outside the gene matches: 8. Germline CDR1 is SEHNR and CDR2 is FQNEAQ (reference sequence). The CDR3 contains 17 residues. This receptor was obtained from a man aged 65 to 79 with acute or convalescent COVID-19. Sequencing input: peripheral blood. The chain uses TRBV7-9 and TRBJ2-2; 8 positions match TRBD2. CDR3 protein: CASSLDYTGGITGELFF. The CDR3, as DNA: TGTGCCAGCAGCTTAGACTACACGGGAGGGATCACCGGGGAGCTGTTTTTT.